A single sample is the source of the 26 T cell receptor beta chains below, sequenced in a study of cytomegalovirus exposure and HLA in healthy donors. It was with 60 Vbeta and 13 Jbeta primers that the PCR ran. TCRdb's copy holds only in-frame clones and misses some; the assay was immunoSEQ multiplex PCR. The table has about 59,000 clones, 75% to 85% seen once. The sequenced sample was PBMCs. These receptors originate from a woman aged 40 to 50 in good health and CMV-seronegative.

The chain carries TRBV28 and TRBJ2-1; TRBD1 matches at 7 bases. The CDR3 has 12 amino acids. Germline values: CDR1 MDHEN, CDR2 SYDVKM. V shed 6 bases, J shed 8 bases, and the junction held 4 bases outside the gene matches. The CDR3 loop is CASRRQGDEQFF. In DNA form, the CDR3 reads TGTGCCAGCAGAAGACAGGGAGATGAGCAGTTCTTC.

The DNA of the CDR3 is TGTGCCAGCTCACCAGCGGGGGCAGACAATCAGCCCCAGCATTTT. It codes for CASSPAGADNQPQHF. The rearrangement uses TRBV18 and TRBJ1-5; maybe TRBD1 (6 bases). With 2 bases removed from V and 3 bases from J, the gap between germline ends came to 11 bases. This CDR3 comprises 15 residues. Looked up from germline, CDR1 is KGHSH and CDR2 is LQKENI.

This chain connects TRBV6-5 to TRBJ1-2; 12 nucleotides agree with TRBD1. CDR1 is MNHEY, CDR2 SVGAGI, per germline. V was pared by 2 bases and J by 7 bases, with 5 bases of the junction left unmatched. The length of the CDR3 is 15 residues. CDR3 in DNA: TGTGCCAGCAGTTACGGGGGGACAGGGGGCCTTGGCTACACCTTC. The encoded protein is CASSYGGTGGLGYTF.

This chain's CDR3 is CAWTFANTDTQYF. CDR3 nucleotides: TGTGCCTGGACCTTTGCGAACACAGATACGCAGTATTTT. The V and J genes are TRBV30 and TRBJ2-3, with D hard to call. The CDR3 spans 13 residues. Germline CDR1 reads GTSNPN; CDR2 reads SVGIG (reference sequence). V was trimmed by 4 bases and J by 2 bases, leaving 10 bases between them.

The chain couples TRBV5-6 to TRBJ2-7, with 7 bases that match TRBD2. J gave up 6 bases and V 4 bases, and 13 bases lay outside the gene matches. Germline V gene sequence: CDR1 SGHDT, CDR2 YYEEEE. The CDR3 has 15 residues. CDR3 nucleotide sequence: TGTGCCAGCAGCACGACTGGGGAGGGGATAGGCGAGCAGTACTTC. Encoded protein: CASSTTGEGIGEQYF.

This clone was detected only once. The V and J genes are TRBV7-3 and TRBJ2-3; 10 bases fit TRBD2. Germline V gene lookup returns CDR1 SGHTA and CDR2 FQGTGA. V lost 4 bases, J lost 3 bases, and 10 bases stayed unmatched. This CDR3 contains 17 residues. CDR3: CASSSEPVAGGTDTQYF. The CDR3 DNA reads TGTGCCAGCAGCTCCGAACCTGTAGCGGGAGGAACAGATACGCAGTATTTT.

V usage is TRBV19 and J usage is TRBJ1-4; 10 bases are shared with TRBD1. Germline CDR1 LNHDA, CDR2 SQIVND (reference sequence). The CDR3 covers 17 residues. The trim removed 4 bases at V and 5 bases at J, leaving 10 bases unmatched. This CDR3 is CASSRGTGVRGNEKLFF. CDR3 DNA sequence: TGTGCCAGTAGTAGAGGGACAGGGGTTCGCGGGAATGAAAAACTGTTTTTT.

This CDR3 is CASSFSPWTTYEQYF. CDR3 nucleotide sequence: TGTGCCAGCAGTTTTTCCCCCTGGACTACCTACGAGCAGTACTTC. J is TRBJ2-7 and V is TRBV27, with D possibly matching TRBD2 (6 bases). Germline V gene lookup returns CDR1 MNHEY and CDR2 SMNVEV (reference sequence). The germline V and J ends were trimmed by 3 bases and 2 bases, with 14 bases remaining between them. This CDR3 spans 15 amino acids.

This chain links TRBV29-1 with TRBJ2-5, with 9 bases matching TRBD1. Germline CDR1 is SQVTM and CDR2 is ANQGSEA. This CDR3 has 14 amino acids. The J segment lost 2 bases and the V segment lost 6 bases, leaving 7 bases of the junction unmatched. The CDR3 coding sequence is TGCAGCGTGGCTACAGGGGGCCGGCAAGAGACCCAGTACTTC. This gives the protein CSVATGGRQETQYF.

In its sample, this clone was seen once. The chain recombines TRBV7-2 with TRBJ2-1, with 15 bases aligning to TRBD2. The germline V gene encodes CDR1 SGHTA and CDR2 FQGNSA. V lost 3 bases to trimming and J lost 13 bases; unmatched junction nucleotides: 4. CDR3 size: 14 residues. CDR3 in amino acids: CASSFRTSGRAQFF. The CDR3, as DNA: TGTGCCAGCAGCTTCAGGACTAGCGGGAGGGCCCAGTTCTTC.

The CDR3 DNA follows: TGCGCCAGCAGCCTCGCCTACAGGGACACTGAAGCTTTCTTT. Protein sequence: CASSLAYRDTEAFF. The gene calls are TRBV5-1 and TRBJ1-1; D is possibly TRBD1 (6 bases). Germline values: CDR1 SGHRS, CDR2 YFSETQ. V shed 4 bases and J shed 3 bases, with 13 bases lying between them. The CDR3 is 14 amino acids.

The chain uses TRBV5-8 and TRBJ2-7; no definite D call. Trimming removed 0 bases from V and 3 bases from J, with 4 bases in between. Germline V gives CDR1 SGHTS, CDR2 YDEGEE. There are 12 residues in the CDR3. In DNA, the CDR3 is TGTGCCAGCAGCTTGGTCAGCTACGAGCAGTACTTC. It yields the protein CASSLVSYEQYF.

The chain joins TRBV6-4 to TRBJ2-7, with D possibly being TRBD2 (5 bases). This CDR3 has 14 residues. Trimming took off 10 bases at V and 2 bases at J, with 18 bases between the two ends. Germline loops: CDR1 MRHNA, CDR2 SNTAGT. CDR3 sequence: CATSGLRVPYEQYF. The CDR3 nucleotides are TGTGCCACCAGCGGCCTGAGGGTCCCCTACGAGCAGTACTTC.

This chain links TRBV4-2 with TRBJ2-7; D is ambiguous. CDR3 length: 17 residues. Per the germline V gene, CDR1 is LGHNA and CDR2 is YNFKEQ. Trimming left V 0 bases short and J 1 base short, with 16 bases between. For the CDR3, the DNA is TGTGCCAGCAGCCAAGAAACCGGGTACACTTTTTCCTACGAGCAGTACTTC. As protein: CASSQETGYTFSYEQYF.

This clone was picked up a small number of times. This chain connects TRBV28 to TRBJ2-5; 7 nucleotides match TRBD1. Germline V gene sequence: CDR1 MDHEN, CDR2 SYDVKM. The CDR3 loop spans 15 amino acids. With 1 base clipped from V and 7 bases from J, the junction kept 9 bases outside the gene matches. CDR3 bases: TGTGCCAGCAGTTTATTGGGACAGCTAGTGGGGACCCAGTACTTC. Translation gives CASSLLGQLVGTQYF.

V and J are TRBV9 and TRBJ2-7, with 7 bases identical to TRBD1. V was clipped by 0 bases and J by 3 bases; unmatched bases: 3. Per the germline V gene, CDR1 is SGDLS and CDR2 is YYNGEE. CDR3 length: 14 residues. CDR3 loop: CASSVARQGYEQYF. The CDR3 DNA is TGTGCCAGCAGCGTAGCGCGACAGGGCTACGAGCAGTACTTC.

V gene TRBV2 combines with J gene TRBJ2-2, with a possible D match to TRBD1 (6 bases). Per germline, CDR1 SNHLY and CDR2 FYNNEI. This CDR3 has 15 residues. V was shortened by 5 bases and J by 0 bases, with 10 bases between the two germline ends. CDR3 protein: CASSYRTANTGELFF. CDR3 nucleotides: TGTGCCAGCAGTTACAGGACAGCGAACACCGGGGAGCTGTTTTTT.

The chain has TRBV27 and TRBJ2-7, with 9 bases lining up with TRBD1. The CDR3 consists of 13 residues. Germline V gene lookup returns CDR1 MNHEY and CDR2 SMNVEV (reference sequence). With V trimmed by 5 bases and J by 2 bases, 1 base remained unmatched. CDR3 in amino acids: CASSRDRAYEQYF. Written as DNA, the CDR3 is TGTGCCAGCAGTCGGGACAGGGCCTACGAGCAGTACTTC.

This clone was recorded a few times. The rearrangement links TRBV6-1 to TRBJ2-7; 7 bases fit TRBD1. Germline-derived CDR1 and CDR2 are MNHNS and SASEGT. The CDR3 totals 14 residues. Trimming removed 6 bases from V and 1 base from J; junction bases left unmatched: 6. CDR3 loop: CASRAGTASYEQYF. CDR3 DNA: TGTGCCAGCAGAGCCGGGACAGCATCCTACGAGCAGTACTTC.

The chain couples TRBV18 to TRBJ2-7; possibly TRBD1 for D (6 bases). CDR1 is KGHSH and CDR2 is LQKENI in the germline V gene. The CDR3 is 15 residues long. Trimming took 1 base from V and 0 from J, leaving 10 bases between them. CDR3 loop: CASSPLDRPSYEQYF. CDR3 nucleotide sequence: TGTGCCAGCTCACCACTTGACAGGCCCTCCTACGAGCAGTACTTC.

This clone was recorded a few times. The V and J genes are TRBV19 and TRBJ2-1, with D maybe TRBD2 (6 bases). Trimming took 3 bases from V and 0 from J, leaving 9 bases between them. This CDR3 is 15 amino acids long. Germline CDR1 and CDR2: LNHDA and SQIVND (reference sequence). The CDR3: CASSIGRGSYNEQFF. CDR3 sequence (DNA): TGTGCCAGTAGTATTGGGCGGGGCTCCTACAATGAGCAGTTCTTC.

The rearrangement uses TRBV5-8 and TRBJ2-7, with D maybe TRBD1 (5 bases). The CDR3 sequence is 13 residues long. Trimming took 5 bases from V and 1 from J, leaving 10 bases between them. The germline V gene has CDR1 SGHTS and CDR2 YDEGEE. DNA of the CDR3: TGTGCCAGCAGTCCGGACATTTCCTACGAGCAGTACTTC. Its protein is CASSPDISYEQYF.

CDR3 sequence: CASSISSGSSLYNEQFF. Here the CDR3 DNA reads TGTGCCAGTAGTATATCTAGCGGGAGTTCCCTATACAATGAGCAGTTCTTC. The rearrangement joins TRBV19 to TRBJ2-1, with 10 bases aligning to TRBD2. CDR3 size: 17 residues. Germline CDR1 is LNHDA and CDR2 is SQIVND (reference sequence). Trimming took 2 bases from V and 4 from J; bases not matched to a gene: 8.

This clone showed up just once. V usage is TRBV7-2 and J usage is TRBJ2-5; possible D gene TRBD1, 5 bases. The J call may be incorrect, as the DNA end agrees better with TRBJ2-7. The CDR3 sequence is 15 residues long. Germline values: CDR1 SGHTA, CDR2 FQGNSA. This CDR3 is CASSALWGRSYEQYF. DNA of the CDR3: TGTGCCAGCAGCGCCCTCTGGGGCAGATCCTACGAGCAGTACTTC.

Only one count was recorded for this clone. This chain joins TRBV19 and TRBJ2-1, with 8 bases identical to TRBD1. V shed 10 bases and J 7 bases; nucleotides not matched to a gene: 12. Per the germline V gene, CDR1 is LNHDA and CDR2 is SQIVND (reference sequence). The CDR3 sequence is 14 residues long. The CDR3 spells CATEDGRDRNEQFF. CDR3 nucleotides: TGTGCCACAGAGGATGGACGGGACAGGAATGAGCAGTTCTTC.

This clone was recorded only once. V usage is TRBV28 and J usage is TRBJ1-2; 7 positions agree with TRBD1. This CDR3 is built from 14 residues. Per the germline V gene, CDR1 is MDHEN and CDR2 is SYDVKM. J gave up 7 bases and V 2 bases, and 7 bases lay outside the gene matches. The CDR3: CASSLAAQGPGYTF. CDR3 coding DNA: TGTGCCAGCAGTTTAGCGGCACAGGGGCCTGGCTACACCTTC.